Following are 2 T cell receptor beta chains from one sample sequenced in a study of T cells after yellow fever vaccination. TCRdb fed the 5' RACE reads into MiXCR, producing one record per CDR3 protein. This table has about 360,000 distinct CDR3 sequences, 6.2% appearing once. The sequencing used PBMCs, collected 5 days after the yellow fever booster vaccination. These receptors originate from a man aged 30 to 39 who received the YFV17D yellow fever vaccine.

This clonotype was seen ten or more times. The rearrangement uses TRBV6-2 or TRBV6-3 and TRBJ2-1, with 9 bases matching TRBD2. Germline CDR1 and CDR2: MNHEY and SVGEGT. The V segment lost 8 bases and the J segment 0 bases; nucleotides outside the gene matches: 11. This CDR3 has 17 residues. CDR3 residues: CASSNRRLADSYNEQFF. CDR3 DNA sequence: TGTGCCAGCTCTAACCGCCGACTAGCGGACTCCTACAATGAGCAGTTCTTC.

As DNA, the CDR3 is TGTGCCACCAGCAGAGGGGGGAGGGTCACCGATACGCAGTATTTT. Translating it yields CATSRGGRVTDTQYF. The J gene is TRBJ2-3, the V gene TRBV15, with TRBD2 matching over 7 bases. V lost 1 base, J lost 6 bases, and 7 bases stayed unmatched. From germline, CDR1 is LNHNV and CDR2 YYDKDF (reference sequence). The CDR3 length is 15 residues.